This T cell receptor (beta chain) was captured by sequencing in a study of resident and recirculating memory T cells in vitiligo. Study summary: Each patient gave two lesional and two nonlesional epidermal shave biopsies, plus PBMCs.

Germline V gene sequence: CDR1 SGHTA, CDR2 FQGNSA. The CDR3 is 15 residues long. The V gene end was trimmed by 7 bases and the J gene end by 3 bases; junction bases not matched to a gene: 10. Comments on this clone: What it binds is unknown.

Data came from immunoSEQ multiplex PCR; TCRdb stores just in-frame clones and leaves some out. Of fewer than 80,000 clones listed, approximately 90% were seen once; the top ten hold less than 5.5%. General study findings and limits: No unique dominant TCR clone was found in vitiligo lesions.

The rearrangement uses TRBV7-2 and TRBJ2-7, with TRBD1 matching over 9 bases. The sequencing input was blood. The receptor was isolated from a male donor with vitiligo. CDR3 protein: CASTLTRDRDYEQYF. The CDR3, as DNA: TGTGCCAGCACTTTGACTAGGGACAGGGACTACGAGCAGTACTTC.